The 2 T cell receptor beta chains in this list originate from one sample, sequenced in a study of T-cell reconstitution after alpha-beta-depleted transplantation in children. Molecular barcoding with unique molecular identifiers was used for the TCRbeta library. From the PCR reads, TCRdb called clonotypes with MiXCR, one entry per CDR3 protein. This table has a few hundred thousand distinct CDR3 sequences, about 9.2% appearing once. Sequencing was performed on PBMCs from the stem cell graft donor, taken from the stem cell graft. The receptors were gathered from a human donor who donated a stem cell graft to a child with acute lymphoblastic leukemia.

This clonotype was recorded at least ten times. J is TRBJ1-1 and V is TRBV9; D not certain. V was cut by 0 bases and J by 5 bases, with 11 bases left in between. There are 14 residues in the CDR3. From germline, CDR1 is SGDLS and CDR2 YYNGEE. CDR3 sequence (DNA): TGTGCCAGCAGCGTAGCGGCGGAGGGAACTGAAGCTTTCTTT. Translating it yields CASSVAAEGTEAFF.

The chain joins TRBV19 to TRBJ2-4, with TRBD1 matching 7 bases. Unmatched junction bases numbered 9, after V lost 7 bases and J lost 6 bases. The CDR3 is 14 residues long. Germline CDR1 reads LNHDA; CDR2 reads SQIVND (reference sequence). The CDR3 DNA reads TGTGCCAGTAAAATTGGGACAGAGCCAAACATTCAGTACTTC. It translates to CASKIGTEPNIQYF.